The rows below give T cell receptor beta chains drawn from one sample of a study of blood T cell repertoires in COVID-19. Assay: immunoSEQ multiplex PCR; the TCRdb copy retains only in-frame clones and omits some. The sample includes about 350,000 clones, roughly 90% of them seen just once. Sequenced input: peripheral blood. These receptors all stem from a woman aged 60 to 75 with COVID-19, enrolled during active disease. CDR3s include the opening cysteine and the closing phenylalanine or tryptophan. D genes are given only for firm matches.

D | length | V | CDR3
NA | 15 | TRBV5-1 | CAIPHPGLSNTEAFF
TRBD1 | 14 | TRBV5-4 | CASSLGQGVTEAFF
TRBD2 | 17 | TRBV5-4 | CASSPEASGGRSYEQYF
TRBD1 | 18 | TRBV7-2 | CASSYEPRTGHYNSPLHF
TRBD1 | 15 | TRBV5-1 | CASSLGDRGSGELFF
NA | 13 | TRBV7-3 | CASSLSHRDGYTF
NA | 13 | TRBV12-3/TRBV12-4 | CASSLRGNTEAFF
NA | 12 | TRBV2 | CASSDGGPWAFF
NA | 11 | TRBV20-1 | CSASGASGYTF
TRBD1 | 16 | TRBV5-1 | CASSRDPGQGDTEAFF
NA | 17 | TRBV7-3 | CASSLTGGPQNTGELFF
NA | 12 | TRBV6-4 | CASRAGSSGYTF
NA | 15 | TRBV24-1 | CATSSGGAGKNEQYF
TRBD1 | 15 | TRBV5-1 | CASSYRDRATDTQYF